This T cell receptor (beta chain) was recovered during a study of shared clonotypes between healthy human individuals (dated by TCRdb to 2018 to 2020). For context, the study as a whole: The cohort comprised a couple of women and a few men aged 18 to 49 years. For each donor, three plates each were used for CD4 naive and CD4 memory, two plates were used for CD8 naive, and one plate was used for CD8 memory. Libraries were prepared and TCR repertoires were sequenced by different laboratories using diverse techniques, in order to increase sequencing depth and limit assay-specific biases. Between about 0.85 and 10 billion PBMCs per donor were obtained by leukapheresis. To estimate repertoire size and how much clonotypes are shared between individuals, the study performed deep sequencing of blood TCR repertoires from five healthy adults. The investigation overall reported the following: Incomplete sequencing was indicated by rarefaction of sorted-subset datasets, despite the large sequencing depth. Naive subsets generally had larger estimated clonotype richness than memory subsets. Because the study included only a small number of donors, the genetic and exposure-history diversity represented was limited. Pairwise subsampling indicated that sequencing depth was expected to affect the degree of clonotype sharing among donors. Sampling was limited to blood, and TCR repertoires in tissue likely differ from TCR repertoires in blood. Across a few donors, around 5% of naive CD4, over 3% of naive CD8, approximately 2.5% of memory CD4, and approximately 0.4% of memory CD8 clonotypes were shared. Higher generation probabilities were observed for clonotypes shared by all four sorted-subset donors than for non-shared clonotypes.

Concerning this clone: Its binding antigen is unknown. No qualities accompany the bases; no much larger clone lies one base away.

TCR CDR3 regions were amplified from genomic DNA by multiplex PCR using the deep immunoSEQ assay. Extracted genomic DNA from each cell subset was spread evenly across all wells of several immunoSEQ 96-well plates, with each plate serving as a replicate. For sorted subsets, approximately 190 ng of genomic DNA, equivalent to tens of thousands of T cell genomes, went into each replicate PCR. The purified libraries were quantified using a Qubit 3.0 fluorometer, sized with a Bioanalyzer 2100, and then quantified again using the KAPA Library Quantification kit. Each immunoSEQ 96-well plate was sequenced on its own single-read 150-cycle Illumina NextSeq 550 flow cell. Regarding the original processing steps: Because the immunoSEQ output included only junctional sequences and no quality scores, the filtering could not be the same as the filtering used for full-length reads. Sequences were annotated with PyIR, a Python wrapper for IgBLAST v1.9, and V/J genes and CDR3 were assigned using IMGT germline references. Reads were removed for weak V/J assignments (E-value above 1e-6), missing CDR3, stop codons, out-of-frame junctions, or ambiguous translated residues. V3J clonotypes were defined by identical inferred V gene, J gene, and CDR3 amino acid sequence. Percentage overlap between repertoires was computed as shared unique clonotypes divided by the size of the smaller repertoire. Three approaches were used to assess repertoire richness: RTK rarefaction, the Chao1 estimator, and Recon v2.1 estimates of unobserved clonotypes. Generation probabilities for all TCRbeta clonotypes obtained by the gDNA method from a handful of donors were computed using OLGA. As stored in TCRdb, this immuneACCESS dataset retains in-frame rearrangements with V and J assigned. A fraction of the clones does not appear; measured against another copy, unresolved V genes explain less than half of the discrepancy, and the remainder lacks a known reason. V and J calls and clone size are given by that table; D and trimming were obtained from the DNA. Across this sample there are around 690,000 clones, with roughly 91% seen only once. Jointly, the top ten make up 34% of the sample.

Donors were healthy HIV-negative adults with no recently reported acute infections or vaccinations. Only Caucasian adults living in Nashville, Tennessee, USA were represented among the donors. CD8 memory samples combined magnetically selected CD45RO+ cells with CCR7-negative CD45RA+ effector memory (TemRA) cells. Blood was collected by leukapheresis, and PBMCs were isolated by Ficoll-Histopaque density gradient centrifugation and then cryopreserved in liquid nitrogen vapor phase. Purity and quantity of every magnetically sorted T cell population were checked by analytical flow cytometry. Each sorted fraction had its genomic DNA isolated and then quantified by UV absorbance on a Nanodrop 2000c. The junction shows trimming of 4 bases on V and 3 bases on J, plus 9 bases between the germline ends. The CDR3 contains 13 residues, cysteine and phenylalanine counted. Left in the record is the CDR3 DNA by itself, 39 bases read in frame from the first base. For CDR1 and CDR2, the germline V gene (reference sequence) lists MNHEY and SMNVEV.

This sequence originates from a man aged 18-30 years in good health. Some clones in this sample may be carry-over from other donors' samples. The sequencing input was memory CD8+ T cells from PBMCs. Taken with the paper, the label for cell subset or site translates to: CD45RO+ cells pooled with CCR7-negative TemRA cells. Recombination joined TRBV27 with TRBJ1-1; TRBD1 is a possible D gene, resting on 5 matching bases. CDR3 loop: CASSSGFHTEAFF. The DNA sequence follows: TGTGCCAGCAGTTCAGGGTTCCACACTGAAGCTTTCTTT.